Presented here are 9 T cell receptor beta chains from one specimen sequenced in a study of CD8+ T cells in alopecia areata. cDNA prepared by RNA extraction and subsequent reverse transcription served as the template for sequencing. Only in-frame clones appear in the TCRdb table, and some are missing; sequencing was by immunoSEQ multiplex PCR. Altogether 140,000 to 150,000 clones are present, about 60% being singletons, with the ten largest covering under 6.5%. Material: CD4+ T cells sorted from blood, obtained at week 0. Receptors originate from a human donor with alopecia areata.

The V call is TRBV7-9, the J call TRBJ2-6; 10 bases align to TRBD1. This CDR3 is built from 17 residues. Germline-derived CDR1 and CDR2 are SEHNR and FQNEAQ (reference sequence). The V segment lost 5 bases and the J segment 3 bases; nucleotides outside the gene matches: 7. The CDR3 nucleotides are TGTGCCAGCAGCCCTGGGACAGGGGCAGGTGGGGCCAACGTCCTGACTTTC. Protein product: CASSPGTGAGGANVLTF.

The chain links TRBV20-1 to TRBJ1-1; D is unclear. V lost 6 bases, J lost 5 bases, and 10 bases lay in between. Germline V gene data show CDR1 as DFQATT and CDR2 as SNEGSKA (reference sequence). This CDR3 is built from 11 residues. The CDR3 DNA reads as TGCAGTGCAGTGGGGTCTACTGAAGCTTTCTTT. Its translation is CSAVGSTEAFF.

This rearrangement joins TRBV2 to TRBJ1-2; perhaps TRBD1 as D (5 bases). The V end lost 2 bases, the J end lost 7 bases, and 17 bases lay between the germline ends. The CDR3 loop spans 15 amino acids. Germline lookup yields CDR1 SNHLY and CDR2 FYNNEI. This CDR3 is CASSEIPQGSLGYTF. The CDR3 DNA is TGTGCCAGCAGTGAAATCCCCCAGGGCTCGCTTGGCTACACCTTC. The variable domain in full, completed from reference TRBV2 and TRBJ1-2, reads EPEVTQTPSHQVTQMGQEVILRCVPISNHLYFYWYRQILGQKVEFLVSFYNNEISEKSEIFDDQFSVERPDGSNFTLKIRSTKLEDSAMYFCASSEIPQGSLGYTFGSGTRLTVV.

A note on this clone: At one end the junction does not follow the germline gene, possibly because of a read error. The CDR3 here is CASSSTPARDRSF. The CDR3 nucleotides read TGTGCCAGCAGCTCCACACCAGCCCGGGACAGAAGCTTC. The chain links TRBV11-3 to TRBJ1-2; 7 nucleotides agree with TRBD1. Germline CDR1 SGHNT, CDR2 YENEEA. The CDR3 totals 13 residues. Full variable domain (rest looked up from reference TRBV11-3 and TRBJ1-2): EAGVVQSPRYKIIEKKQPVAFWCNPISGHNTLYWYLQNLGQGPELLIRYENEEAVDDSQLPKDRFSAERLKGVDSTLKIQPAELGDSAVYLCASSSTPARDRSFGSGTRLTVV.

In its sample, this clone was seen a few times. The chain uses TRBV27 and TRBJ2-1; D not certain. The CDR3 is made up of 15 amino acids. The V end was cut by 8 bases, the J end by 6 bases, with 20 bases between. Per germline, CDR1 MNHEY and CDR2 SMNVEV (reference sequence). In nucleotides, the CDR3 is TGTGCCAGCCAATTCCGGGTCCTACCCCTCAATGAGCAGTTCTTC. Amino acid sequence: CASQFRVLPLNEQFF.

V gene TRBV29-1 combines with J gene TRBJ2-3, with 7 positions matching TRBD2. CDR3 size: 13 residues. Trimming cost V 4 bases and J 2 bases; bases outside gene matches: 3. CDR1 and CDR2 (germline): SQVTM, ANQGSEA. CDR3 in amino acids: CSVGGLLTDTQYF. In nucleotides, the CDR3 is TGCAGCGTTGGGGGACTACTCACAGATACGCAGTATTTT.

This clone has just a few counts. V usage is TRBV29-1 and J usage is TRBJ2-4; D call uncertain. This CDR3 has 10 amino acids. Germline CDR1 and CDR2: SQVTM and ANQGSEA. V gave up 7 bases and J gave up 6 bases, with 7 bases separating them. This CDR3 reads CSGRRNIQYF. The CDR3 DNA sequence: TGCAGCGGGCGCAGAAACATTCAGTACTTC.

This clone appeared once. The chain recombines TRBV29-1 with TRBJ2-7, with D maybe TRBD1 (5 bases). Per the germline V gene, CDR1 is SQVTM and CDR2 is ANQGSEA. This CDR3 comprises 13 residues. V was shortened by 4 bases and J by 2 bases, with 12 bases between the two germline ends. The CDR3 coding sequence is TGCAGCGTTGGACAGCCCCTTACCTACGAGCAGTACTTC. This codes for CSVGQPLTYEQYF.

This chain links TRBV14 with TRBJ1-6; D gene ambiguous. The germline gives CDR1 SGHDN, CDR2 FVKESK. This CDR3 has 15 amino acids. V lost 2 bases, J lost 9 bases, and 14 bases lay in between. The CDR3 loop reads CASSQRSLGGSPLHF. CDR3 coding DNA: TGTGCCAGCAGCCAAAGGTCCCTGGGTGGTTCACCCCTCCACTTT.